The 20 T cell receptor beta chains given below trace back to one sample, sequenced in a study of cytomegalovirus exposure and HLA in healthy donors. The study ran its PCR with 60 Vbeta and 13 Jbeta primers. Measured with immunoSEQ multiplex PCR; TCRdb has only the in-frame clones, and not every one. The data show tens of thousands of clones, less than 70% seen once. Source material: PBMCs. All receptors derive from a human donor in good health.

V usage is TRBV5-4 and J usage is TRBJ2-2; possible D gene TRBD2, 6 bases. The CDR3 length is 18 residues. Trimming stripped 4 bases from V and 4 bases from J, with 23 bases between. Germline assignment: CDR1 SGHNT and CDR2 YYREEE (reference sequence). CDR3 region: CASSPPERAGRVTGELFF. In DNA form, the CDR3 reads TGTGCCAGCAGCCCCCCCGAGCGGGCGGGGCGCGTCACCGGGGAGCTGTTTTTT.

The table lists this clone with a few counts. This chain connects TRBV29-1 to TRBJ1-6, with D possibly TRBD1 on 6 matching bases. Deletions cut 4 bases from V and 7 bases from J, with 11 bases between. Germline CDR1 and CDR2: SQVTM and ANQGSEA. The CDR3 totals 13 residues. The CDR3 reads CSVGEDRNSPLHF. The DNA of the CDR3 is TGCAGCGTTGGTGAGGACAGAAATTCACCCCTCCACTTT.

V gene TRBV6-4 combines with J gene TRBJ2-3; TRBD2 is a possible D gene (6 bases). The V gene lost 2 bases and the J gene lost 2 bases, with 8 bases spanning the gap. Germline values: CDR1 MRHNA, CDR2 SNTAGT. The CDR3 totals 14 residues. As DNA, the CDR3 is TGTGCCAGCAGTGACACGGACTACACAGATACGCAGTATTTT. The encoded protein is CASSDTDYTDTQYF.

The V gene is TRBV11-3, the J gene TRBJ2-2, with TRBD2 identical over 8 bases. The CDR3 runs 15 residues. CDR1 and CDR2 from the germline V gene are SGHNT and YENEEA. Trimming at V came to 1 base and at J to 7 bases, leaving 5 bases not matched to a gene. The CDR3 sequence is CASSLAGGFHGELFF. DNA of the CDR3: TGTGCCAGCAGCTTAGCGGGGGGGTTTCACGGGGAGCTGTTTTTT.

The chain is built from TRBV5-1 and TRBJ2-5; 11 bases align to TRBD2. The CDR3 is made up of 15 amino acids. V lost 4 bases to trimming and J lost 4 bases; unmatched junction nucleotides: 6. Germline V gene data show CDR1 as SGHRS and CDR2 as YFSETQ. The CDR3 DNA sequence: TGCGCCAGCAGCGTCATCACTAGCGGGGGAGAGACCCAGTACTTC. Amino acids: CASSVITSGGETQYF. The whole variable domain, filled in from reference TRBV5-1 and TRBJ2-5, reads KAGVTQTPRYLIKTRGQQVTLSCSPISGHRSVSWYQQTPGQGLQFLFEYFSETQRNKGNFPGRFSGRQFSNSRSEMNVSTLELGDSALYLCASSVITSGGETQYFGPGTRLLVL.

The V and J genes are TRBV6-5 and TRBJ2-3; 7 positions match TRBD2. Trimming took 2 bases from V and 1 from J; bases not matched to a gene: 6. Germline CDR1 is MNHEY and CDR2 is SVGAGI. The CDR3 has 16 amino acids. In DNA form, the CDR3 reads TGTGCCAGCAGTTACGGGAGCGGGGAGGGCACAGATACGCAGTATTTT. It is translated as CASSYGSGEGTDTQYF.

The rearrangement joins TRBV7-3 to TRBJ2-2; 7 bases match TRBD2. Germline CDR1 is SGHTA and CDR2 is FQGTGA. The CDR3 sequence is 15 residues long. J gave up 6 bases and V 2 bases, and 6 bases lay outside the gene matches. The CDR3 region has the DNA TGTGCCAGCAGCTTAGGGACTATGGGCGCCGGGGAGCTGTTTTTT. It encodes CASSLGTMGAGELFF. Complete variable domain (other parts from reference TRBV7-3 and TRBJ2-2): GAGVSQTPSNKVTEKGKYVELRCDPISGHTALYWYRQSLGQGPEFLIYFQGTGAADDSGLPNDRFFAVRPEGSVSTLKIQRTERGDSAVYLCASSLGTMGAGELFFGEGSRLTVL.

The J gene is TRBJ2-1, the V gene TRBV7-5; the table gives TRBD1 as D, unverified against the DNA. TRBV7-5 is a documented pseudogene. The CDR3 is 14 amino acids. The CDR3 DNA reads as TGTGTCAGAAGCCCCAGGGTTCGGGACAATGAGCAGTTCTTC. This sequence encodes CVRSPRVRDNEQFF.

CDR3 protein: CAIPRGRNIESPLHF. DNA for the CDR3: TGTGCCATCCCGCGAGGTAGAAATATAGAATCACCCCTCCACTTT. The J gene is TRBJ1-6, the V gene TRBV7-9; no firm D call. CDR3 length equals 15 residues. Germline V gene lookup returns CDR1 SEHNR and CDR2 FQNEAQ (reference sequence). The ends were cut back, 10 bases at V and 10 bases at J, with 23 bases in the middle.

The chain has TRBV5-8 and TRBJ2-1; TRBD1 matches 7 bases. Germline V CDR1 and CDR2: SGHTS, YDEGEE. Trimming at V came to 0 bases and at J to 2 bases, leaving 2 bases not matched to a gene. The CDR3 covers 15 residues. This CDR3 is CASSLVGTAYNEQFF. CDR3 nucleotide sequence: TGTGCCAGCAGCTTGGTGGGGACAGCCTACAATGAGCAGTTCTTC.

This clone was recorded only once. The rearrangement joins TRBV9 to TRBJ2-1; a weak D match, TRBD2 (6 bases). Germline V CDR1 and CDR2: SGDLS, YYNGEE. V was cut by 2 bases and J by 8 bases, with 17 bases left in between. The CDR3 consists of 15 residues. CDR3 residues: CASSVWPGRIDEQFF. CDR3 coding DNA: TGTGCCAGCAGCGTTTGGCCAGGGAGGATCGATGAGCAGTTCTTC.

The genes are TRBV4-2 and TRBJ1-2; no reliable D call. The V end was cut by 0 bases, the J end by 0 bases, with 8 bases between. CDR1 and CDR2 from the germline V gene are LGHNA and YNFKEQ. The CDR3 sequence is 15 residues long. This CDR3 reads CASSQEIISNYGYTF. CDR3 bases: TGTGCCAGCAGCCAAGAAATAATATCTAACTATGGCTACACCTTC.

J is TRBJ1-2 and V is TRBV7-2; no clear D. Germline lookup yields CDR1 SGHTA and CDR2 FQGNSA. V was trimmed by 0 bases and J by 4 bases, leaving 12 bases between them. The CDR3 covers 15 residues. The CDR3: CASSLAVGSGYGYTF. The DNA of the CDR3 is TGTGCCAGCAGCTTAGCTGTAGGGAGCGGCTATGGCTACACCTTC.

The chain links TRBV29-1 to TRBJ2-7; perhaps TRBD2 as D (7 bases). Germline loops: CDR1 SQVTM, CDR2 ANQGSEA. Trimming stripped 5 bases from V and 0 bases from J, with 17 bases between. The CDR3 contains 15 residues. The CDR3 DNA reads TGCAGCGTTTCCCCTCCGGGGGGCTCCTCCTACGAGCAGTACTTC. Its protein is CSVSPPGGSSYEQYF.

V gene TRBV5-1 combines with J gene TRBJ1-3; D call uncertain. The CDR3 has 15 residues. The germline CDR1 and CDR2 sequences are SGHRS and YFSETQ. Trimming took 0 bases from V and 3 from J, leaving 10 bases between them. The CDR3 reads CASSLGTLSGNTIYF. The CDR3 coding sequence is TGCGCCAGCAGCTTGGGTACCCTTAGTGGAAACACCATATATTTT.

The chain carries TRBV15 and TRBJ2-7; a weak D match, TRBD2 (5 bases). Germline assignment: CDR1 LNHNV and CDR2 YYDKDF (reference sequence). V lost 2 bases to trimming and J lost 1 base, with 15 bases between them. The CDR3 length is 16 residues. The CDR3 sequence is CATSRFSVAGSYEQYF. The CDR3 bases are TGTGCCACCAGCAGATTTTCCGTGGCGGGTTCCTACGAGCAGTACTTC.

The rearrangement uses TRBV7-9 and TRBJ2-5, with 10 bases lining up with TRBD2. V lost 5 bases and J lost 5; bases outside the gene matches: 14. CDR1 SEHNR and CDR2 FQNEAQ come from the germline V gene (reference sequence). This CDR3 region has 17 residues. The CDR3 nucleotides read TGTGCCAGCAGCCCAGAGGTGGAGCGGGGGGGCCGGGAGACCCAGTACTTC. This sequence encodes CASSPEVERGGRETQYF.

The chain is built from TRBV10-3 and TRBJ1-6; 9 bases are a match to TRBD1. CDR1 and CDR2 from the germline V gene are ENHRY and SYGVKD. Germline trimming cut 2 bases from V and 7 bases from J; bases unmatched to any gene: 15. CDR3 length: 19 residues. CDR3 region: CAISERPGTGFAANSPLHF. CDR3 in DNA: TGTGCCATCAGTGAGCGTCCCGGGACAGGGTTTGCTGCGAATTCACCCCTCCACTTT.

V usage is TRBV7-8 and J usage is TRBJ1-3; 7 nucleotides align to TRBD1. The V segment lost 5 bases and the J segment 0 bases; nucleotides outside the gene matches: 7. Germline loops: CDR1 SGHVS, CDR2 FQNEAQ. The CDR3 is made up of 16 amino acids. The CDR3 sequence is CASSPETGYSGNTIYF. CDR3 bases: TGTGCCAGCAGCCCCGAGACAGGGTACTCTGGAAACACCATATATTTT.

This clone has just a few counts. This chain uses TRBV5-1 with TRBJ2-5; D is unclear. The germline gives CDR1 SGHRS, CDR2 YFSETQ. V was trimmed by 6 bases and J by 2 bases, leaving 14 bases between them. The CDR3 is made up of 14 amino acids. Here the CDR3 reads CASKPSLGQETQYF. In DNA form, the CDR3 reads TGCGCCAGCAAACCCAGCCTCGGGCAAGAGACCCAGTACTTC. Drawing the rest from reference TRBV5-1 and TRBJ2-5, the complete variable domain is KAGVTQTPRYLIKTRGQQVTLSCSPISGHRSVSWYQQTPGQGLQFLFEYFSETQRNKGNFPGRFSGRQFSNSRSEMNVSTLELGDSALYLCASKPSLGQETQYFGPGTRLLVL.